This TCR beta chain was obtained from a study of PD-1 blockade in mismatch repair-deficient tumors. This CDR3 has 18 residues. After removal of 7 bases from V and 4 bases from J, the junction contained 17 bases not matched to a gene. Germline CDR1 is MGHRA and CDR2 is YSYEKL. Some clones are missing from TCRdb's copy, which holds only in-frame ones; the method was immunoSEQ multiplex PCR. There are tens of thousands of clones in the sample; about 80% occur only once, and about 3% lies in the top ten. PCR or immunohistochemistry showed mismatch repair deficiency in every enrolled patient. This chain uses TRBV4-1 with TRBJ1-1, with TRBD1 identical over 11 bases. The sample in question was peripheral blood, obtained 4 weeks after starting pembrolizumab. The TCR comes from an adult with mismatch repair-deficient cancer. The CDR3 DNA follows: TGCGCCAGCACCCCGCTACTTGGACAGGGGGCGTGGAGCACTGAAGCTTTCTTT. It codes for CASTPLLGQGAWSTEAFF.